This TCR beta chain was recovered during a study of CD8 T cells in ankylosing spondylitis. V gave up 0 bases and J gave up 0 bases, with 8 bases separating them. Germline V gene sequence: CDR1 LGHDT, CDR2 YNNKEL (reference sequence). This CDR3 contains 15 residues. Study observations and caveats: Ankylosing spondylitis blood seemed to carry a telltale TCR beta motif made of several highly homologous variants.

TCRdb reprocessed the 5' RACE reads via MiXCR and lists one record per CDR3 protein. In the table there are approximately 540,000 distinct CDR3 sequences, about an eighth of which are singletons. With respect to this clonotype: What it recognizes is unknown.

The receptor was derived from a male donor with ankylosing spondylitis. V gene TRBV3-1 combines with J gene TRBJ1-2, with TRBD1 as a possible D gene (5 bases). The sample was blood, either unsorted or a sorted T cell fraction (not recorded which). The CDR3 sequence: CASSQEGLPNYGYTF. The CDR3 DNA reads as TGTGCCAGCAGCCAAGAGGGACTCCCTAACTATGGCTACACCTTC. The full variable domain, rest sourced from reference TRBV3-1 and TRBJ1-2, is DTAVSQTPKYLVTQMGNDKSIKCEQNLGHDTMYWYKQDSKKFLKIMFSYNNKELIINETVPNRFSPKSPDKAHLNLHINSLELGDSAVYFCASSQEGLPNYGYTFGSGTRLTVV.